The present T cell receptor beta chain was sequenced within a study of blood T cell repertoires in COVID-19. V lost 4 bases and J lost 6, with 14 bases in between. This CDR3 is 13 amino acids long. The germline gives CDR1 SGHRS, CDR2 YFSETQ. Measured with immunoSEQ multiplex PCR; TCRdb has only the in-frame clones, and not every one. This table has hundreds of thousands of clones, about nine tenths appearing once. What was sequenced was peripheral blood. The chain links TRBV5-1 to TRBJ2-7, with TRBD1 as a possible D gene (6 bases). This receptor was obtained from a man in his late teens or twenties with active or convalescent COVID-19. The CDR3 coding sequence is TGCGCCAGCAGCATCAACCAGGGGAGCGAGCAGTACTTC. Protein product: CASSINQGSEQYF.